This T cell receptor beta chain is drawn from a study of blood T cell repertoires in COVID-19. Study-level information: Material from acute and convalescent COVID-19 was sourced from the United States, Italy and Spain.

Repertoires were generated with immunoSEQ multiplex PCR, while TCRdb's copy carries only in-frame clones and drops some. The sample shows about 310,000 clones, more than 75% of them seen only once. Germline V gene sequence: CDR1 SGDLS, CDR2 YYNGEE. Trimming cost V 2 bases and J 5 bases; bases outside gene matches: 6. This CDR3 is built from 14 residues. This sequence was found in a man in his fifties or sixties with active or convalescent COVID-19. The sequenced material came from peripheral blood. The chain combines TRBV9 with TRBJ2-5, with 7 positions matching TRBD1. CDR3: CASSVTGVAETQYF. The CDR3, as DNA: TGTGCCAGCAGCGTCACAGGGGTTGCGGAGACCCAGTACTTC.